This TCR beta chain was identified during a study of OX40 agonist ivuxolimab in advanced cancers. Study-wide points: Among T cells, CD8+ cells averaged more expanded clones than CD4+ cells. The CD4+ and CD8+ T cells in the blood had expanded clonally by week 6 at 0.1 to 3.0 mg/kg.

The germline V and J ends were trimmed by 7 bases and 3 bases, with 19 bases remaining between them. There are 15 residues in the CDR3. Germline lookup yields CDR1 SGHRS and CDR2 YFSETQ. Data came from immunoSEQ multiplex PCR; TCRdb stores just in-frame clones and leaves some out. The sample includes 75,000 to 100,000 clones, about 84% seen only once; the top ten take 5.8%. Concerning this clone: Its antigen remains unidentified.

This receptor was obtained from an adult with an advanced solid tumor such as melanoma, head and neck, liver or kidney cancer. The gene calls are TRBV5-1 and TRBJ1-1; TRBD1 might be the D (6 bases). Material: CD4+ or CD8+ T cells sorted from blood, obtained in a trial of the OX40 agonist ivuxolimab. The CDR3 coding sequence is TGCGCCAGCGGGGCTGGGGGCGTGGGGTACACTGAAGCTTTCTTT. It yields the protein CASGAGGVGYTEAFF. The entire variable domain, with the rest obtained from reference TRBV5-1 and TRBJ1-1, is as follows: KAGVTQTPRYLIKTRGQQVTLSCSPISGHRSVSWYQQTPGQGLQFLFEYFSETQRNKGNFPGRFSGRQFSNSRSEMNVSTLELGDSALYLCASGAGGVGYTEAFFGQGTRLTVV.